Presented here are 15 T cell receptor beta chains from one specimen sequenced in a study of identifying expanded T cells in peripheral blood. Generated by immunoSEQ multiplex PCR, the TCRdb table keeps only in-frame clones and is missing some. The sample records about 90,000 clones, roughly 86% being singletons. Sequencing was carried out using blood. The receptors come from a person aged 18 to 70 in good health.

The V call is TRBV12-5, the J call TRBJ1-1; possible D gene TRBD1, 5 bases. Trimming pared 4 bases from V and 3 bases from J, leaving 15 bases between. Germline V gene lookup returns CDR1 LGHNT and CDR2 FRNRAP. The CDR3 loop spans 15 amino acids. The CDR3 reads CASGSPLGADTEAFF. The CDR3 DNA follows: TGTGCTAGTGGTTCCCCCCTAGGGGCGGACACTGAAGCTTTCTTT.

This rearrangement joins TRBV5-1 to TRBJ1-2; no definite D call. CDR1 is SGHRS and CDR2 is YFSETQ in the germline V gene. V was pared by 2 bases and J by 3 bases, with 8 bases between. The CDR3 has 13 residues. The CDR3 loop is CASSLSSDYGYTF. For the CDR3, the DNA is TGCGCCAGCAGCTTAAGCAGCGACTATGGCTACACCTTC.

This clone was seen a few times. The chain has TRBV4-3 and TRBJ1-6; a weak D match, TRBD1 (6 bases). The CDR3 runs to 15 residues. Trimming took 0 bases from V and 12 from J, leaving 15 bases between them. The germline gives CDR1 LGHNA, CDR2 YSLEER. CDR3 loop: CASSQDVTGSRPLHF. In DNA form, the CDR3 reads TGCGCCAGCAGCCAAGATGTCACAGGGTCGCGACCCCTCCACTTT.

V usage is TRBV15 and J usage is TRBJ2-2, with no clear D. Per the germline V gene, CDR1 is LNHNV and CDR2 is YYDKDF (reference sequence). The V and J ends lost 7 bases and 0 bases respectively, with 15 bases between them. This CDR3 contains 16 residues. The CDR3 protein is CATTQLPGSNTGELFF. The CDR3 DNA follows: TGTGCCACCACACAACTGCCCGGCTCGAACACCGGGGAGCTGTTTTTT.

The V gene is TRBV6-1, the J gene TRBJ1-1; D remains ambiguous. This CDR3 region has 13 residues. CDR1 is MNHNS, CDR2 SASEGT, per germline. Trimming cost V 5 bases and J 1 base, with 8 bases left between them. This CDR3 is CASSPWKNTEAFF. The CDR3 region has the DNA TGTGCCAGCAGTCCCTGGAAGAACACTGAAGCTTTCTTT.

The V gene is TRBV6-5, the J gene TRBJ2-7; 7 nucleotides agree with TRBD1. The germline V gene has CDR1 MNHEY and CDR2 SVGAGI. Germline trimming cut 0 bases from V and 1 base from J; bases unmatched to any gene: 6. This CDR3 contains 16 residues. The CDR3 sequence: CASSYSGGGRSYEQYF. In DNA form, the CDR3 reads TGTGCCAGCAGTTACTCAGGGGGCGGAAGGTCCTACGAGCAGTACTTC.

This clone was seen once. The chain combines TRBV7-8 with TRBJ2-7; tentatively, D is TRBD2 (6 bases). CDR3 length equals 16 residues. CDR1 and CDR2 (germline): SGHVS, FQNEAQ. V lost 6 bases and J 0 bases, leaving 18 bases between the germline ends. Here the CDR3 reads CASRGGLAQSSYEQYF. In DNA, the CDR3 is TGTGCCAGCAGGGGTGGCCTAGCGCAAAGCTCCTACGAGCAGTACTTC.

CDR3 bases: TGTGCCAGTAGTCCATCTTATACAGGGTCCGAGCAGTACTTC. Amino acid sequence: CASSPSYTGSEQYF. The chain uses TRBV19 and TRBJ2-7; perhaps TRBD1 as D (6 bases). CDR3 size: 14 residues. Germline V lookup: CDR1 LNHDA, CDR2 SQIVND (reference sequence). V lost 5 bases, J lost 6 bases, and 17 bases lay in between.

This clone was seen a single time. The gene calls are TRBV6-5 and TRBJ2-3; D unclear. There are 11 residues in the CDR3. CDR1 and CDR2 from the germline V gene are MNHEY and SVGAGI. The germline V and J ends were trimmed by 7 bases and 6 bases, with 8 bases remaining between them. Written as DNA, the CDR3 is TGTGCCAGCAAACGGGCGGATACGCAGTATTTT. Protein sequence: CASKRADTQYF.

DNA for the CDR3: TGCGCCAGCAGCCCTTACGGACTCTCCTACAATGAGCAGTTCTTC. Protein sequence: CASSPYGLSYNEQFF. The chain is built from TRBV4-1 and TRBJ2-1; TRBD2 is a possible D gene (5 bases). The CDR3 sequence is 15 residues long. Germline CDR1 MGHRA, CDR2 YSYEKL. The V end was cut by 4 bases, the J end by 0 bases, with 10 bases between.

The chain couples TRBV28 to TRBJ2-7, with a weak D call TRBD2 (6 bases). Per germline, CDR1 MDHEN and CDR2 SYDVKM. There are 16 residues in the CDR3. The V and J ends lost 6 bases and 2 bases respectively, with 20 bases between them. The CDR3 protein is CASSQGGSGDPYEQYF. CDR3 DNA sequence: TGTGCCAGCAGCCAGGGAGGTTCGGGGGATCCCTACGAGCAGTACTTC.

The rearrangement uses TRBV11-2 and TRBJ2-7; no definite D call. The CDR3 totals 13 residues. Between the trimmed V and J ends, which lost 2 bases and 4 bases, there was a span of 9 bases. Germline V lookup: CDR1 SGHAT, CDR2 FQNNGV. This CDR3 reads CASSLSYNYEQYF. The CDR3, as DNA: TGTGCCAGCAGCTTATCGTATAATTACGAGCAGTACTTC.

A word on this clone: Mismatch with germline at one junction end may stem from a read error. The rearrangement uses TRBV5-4 and TRBJ2-7, with TRBD1 identical over 7 bases. Looked up from germline, CDR1 is SGHNT and CDR2 is YYREEE (reference sequence). This CDR3 is built from 14 residues. The CDR3 region has the DNA TGTGCCAGCAGATTGGGTACAGGGGCCTACGAGCAGTACTTC. Translation gives CASRLGTGAYEQYF.

DNA for the CDR3: TGTGCCAGCAGCCAGGGACTAGCGGGGGACCCCGGGGAGCTGTTTTTT. It translates to CASSQGLAGDPGELFF. J is TRBJ2-2 and V is TRBV7-6; 14 nucleotides match TRBD2. This CDR3 comprises 16 residues. Germline V CDR1 and CDR2: SGHVS, FNYEAQ. Losses at the gene ends were 5 bases for V and 6 bases for J; bases not matched to a gene: 5.

J is TRBJ1-4 and V is TRBV7-9; D call uncertain. The CDR3 is 13 residues long. The germline gives CDR1 SEHNR, CDR2 FQNEAQ (reference sequence). Deletions cut 5 bases from V and 5 bases from J, with 9 bases between. CDR3 residues: CASSRTGNEKLFF. In DNA, the CDR3 is TGTGCCAGCAGCAGAACGGGGAATGAAAAACTGTTTTTT.